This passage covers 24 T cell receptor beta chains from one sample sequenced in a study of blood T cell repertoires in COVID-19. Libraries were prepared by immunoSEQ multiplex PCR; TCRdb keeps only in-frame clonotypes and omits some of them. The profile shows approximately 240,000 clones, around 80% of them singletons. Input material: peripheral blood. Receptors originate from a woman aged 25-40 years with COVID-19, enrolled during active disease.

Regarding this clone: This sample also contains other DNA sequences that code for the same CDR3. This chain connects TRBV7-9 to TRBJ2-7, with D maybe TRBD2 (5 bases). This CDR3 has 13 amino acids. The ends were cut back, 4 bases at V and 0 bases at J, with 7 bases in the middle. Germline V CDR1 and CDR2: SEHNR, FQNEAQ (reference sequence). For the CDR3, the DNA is TGTGCCAGCAGCTCGGGGTCCTCCTACGAGCAGTACTTC. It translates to CASSSGSSYEQYF.

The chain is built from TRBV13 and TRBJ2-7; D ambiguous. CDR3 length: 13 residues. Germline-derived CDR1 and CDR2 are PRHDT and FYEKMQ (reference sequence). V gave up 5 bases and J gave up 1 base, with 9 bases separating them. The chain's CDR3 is CASSPGGSYEQYF. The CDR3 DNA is TGTGCCAGCAGCCCCGGCGGTTCCTACGAGCAGTACTTC.

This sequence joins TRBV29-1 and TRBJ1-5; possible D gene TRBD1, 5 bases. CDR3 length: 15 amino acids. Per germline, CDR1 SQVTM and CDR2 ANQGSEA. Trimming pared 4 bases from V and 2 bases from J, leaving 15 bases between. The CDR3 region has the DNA TGCAGCGTTGTTTGGGTCGGGGGTGGCAATCAGCCCCAGCATTTT. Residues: CSVVWVGGGNQPQHF. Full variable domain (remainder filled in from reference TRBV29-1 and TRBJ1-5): SAVISQKPSRDICQRGTSLTIQCQVDSQVTMMFWYRQQPGQSLTLIATANQGSEATYESGFVIDKFPISRPNLTFSTLTVSNMSPEDSSIYLCSVVWVGGGNQPQHFGDGTRLSIL.

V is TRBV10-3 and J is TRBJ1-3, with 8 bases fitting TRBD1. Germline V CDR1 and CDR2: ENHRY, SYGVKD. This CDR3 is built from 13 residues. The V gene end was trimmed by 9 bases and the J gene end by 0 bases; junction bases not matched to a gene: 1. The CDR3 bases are TGTGCCATTACAGGGGGCTCTGGAAACACCATATATTTT. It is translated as CAITGGSGNTIYF.

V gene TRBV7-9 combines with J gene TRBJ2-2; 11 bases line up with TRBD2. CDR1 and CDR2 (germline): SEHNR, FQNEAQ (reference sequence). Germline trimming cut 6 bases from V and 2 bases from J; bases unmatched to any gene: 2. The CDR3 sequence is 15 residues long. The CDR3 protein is CASRGLAGNTGELFF. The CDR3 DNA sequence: TGTGCCAGCAGAGGACTAGCGGGCAACACCGGGGAGCTGTTTTTT.

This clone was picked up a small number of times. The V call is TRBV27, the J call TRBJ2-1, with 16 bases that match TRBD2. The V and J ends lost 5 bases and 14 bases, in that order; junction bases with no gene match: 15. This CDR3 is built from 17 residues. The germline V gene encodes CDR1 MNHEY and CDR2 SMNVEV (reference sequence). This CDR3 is CASSPHDGTSGRGMEFF. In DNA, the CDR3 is TGTGCCAGCAGTCCCCATGACGGGACTAGCGGGAGGGGTATGGAGTTCTTC.

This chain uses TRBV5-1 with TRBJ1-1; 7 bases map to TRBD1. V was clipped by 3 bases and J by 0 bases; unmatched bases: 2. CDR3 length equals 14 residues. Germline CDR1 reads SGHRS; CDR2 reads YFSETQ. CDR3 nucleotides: TGCGCCAGCAGCTCCAGGGGGATGAACACTGAAGCTTTCTTT. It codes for CASSSRGMNTEAFF.

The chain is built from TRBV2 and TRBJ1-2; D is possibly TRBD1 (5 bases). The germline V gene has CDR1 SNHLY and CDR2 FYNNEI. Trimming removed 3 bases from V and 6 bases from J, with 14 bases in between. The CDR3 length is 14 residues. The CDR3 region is CASSDWAGSHGYTF. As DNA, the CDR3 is TGTGCCAGCAGTGACTGGGCAGGGTCCCATGGCTACACCTTC.

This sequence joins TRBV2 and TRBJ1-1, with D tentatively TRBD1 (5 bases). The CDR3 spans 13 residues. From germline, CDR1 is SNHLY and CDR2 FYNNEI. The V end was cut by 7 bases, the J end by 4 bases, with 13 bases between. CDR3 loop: CASTSGVGTEAFF. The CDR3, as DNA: TGTGCCAGCACTTCGGGGGTTGGCACTGAAGCTTTCTTT.

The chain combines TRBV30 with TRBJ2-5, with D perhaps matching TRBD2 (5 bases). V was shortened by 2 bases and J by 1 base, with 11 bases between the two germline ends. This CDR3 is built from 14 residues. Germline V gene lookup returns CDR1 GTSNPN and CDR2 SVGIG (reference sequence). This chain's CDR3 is CAWSPRTVQETQYF. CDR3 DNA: TGTGCCTGGAGTCCCCGGACTGTCCAAGAGACCCAGTACTTC.

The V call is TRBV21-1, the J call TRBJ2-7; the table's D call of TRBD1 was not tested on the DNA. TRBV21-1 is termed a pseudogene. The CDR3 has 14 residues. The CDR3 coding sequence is TGTGCCAGCAGCAAACACAGGATCTCCTACGAGCAGTACTTC. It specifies CASSKHRISYEQYF.

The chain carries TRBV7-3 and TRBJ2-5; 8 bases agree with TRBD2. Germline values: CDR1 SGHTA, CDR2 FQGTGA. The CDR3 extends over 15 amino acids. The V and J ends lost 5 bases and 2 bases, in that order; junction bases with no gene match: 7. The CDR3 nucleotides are TGTGCCAGCAGCCGTGGGACTAGTCGTCAAGAGACCCAGTACTTC. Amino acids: CASSRGTSRQETQYF.

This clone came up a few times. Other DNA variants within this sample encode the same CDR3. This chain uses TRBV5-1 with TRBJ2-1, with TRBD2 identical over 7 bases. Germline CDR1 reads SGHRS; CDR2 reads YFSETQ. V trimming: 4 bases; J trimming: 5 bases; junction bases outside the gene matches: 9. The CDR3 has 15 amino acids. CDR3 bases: TGCGCCAGCAGCCTTGGTGTGGGAGGGAACAATGAGCAGTTCTTC. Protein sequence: CASSLGVGGNNEQFF.

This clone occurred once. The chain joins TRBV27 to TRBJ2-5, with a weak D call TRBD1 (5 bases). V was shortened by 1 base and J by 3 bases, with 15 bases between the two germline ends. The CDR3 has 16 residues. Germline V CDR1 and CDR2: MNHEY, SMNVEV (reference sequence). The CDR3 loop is CASSLFSRDLEETQYF. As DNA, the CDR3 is TGTGCCAGCAGTTTATTTAGCAGGGATCTAGAAGAGACCCAGTACTTC.

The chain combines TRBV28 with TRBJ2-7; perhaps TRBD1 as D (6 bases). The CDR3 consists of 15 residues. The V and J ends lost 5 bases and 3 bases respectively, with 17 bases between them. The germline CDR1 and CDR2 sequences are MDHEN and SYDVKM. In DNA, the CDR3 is TGTGCCAGCAGTGAAACCGGGACACGACTCTACGAGCAGTACTTC. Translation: CASSETGTRLYEQYF.

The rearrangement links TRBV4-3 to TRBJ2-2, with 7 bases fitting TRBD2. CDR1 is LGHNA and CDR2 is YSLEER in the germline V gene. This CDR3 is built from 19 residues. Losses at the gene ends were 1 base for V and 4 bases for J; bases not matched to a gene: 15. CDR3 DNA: TGCGCCAGCAGCCAAGGGGTGATCGGTGGGAGGGCGGTCACCGGGGAGCTGTTTTTT. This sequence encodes CASSQGVIGGRAVTGELFF.

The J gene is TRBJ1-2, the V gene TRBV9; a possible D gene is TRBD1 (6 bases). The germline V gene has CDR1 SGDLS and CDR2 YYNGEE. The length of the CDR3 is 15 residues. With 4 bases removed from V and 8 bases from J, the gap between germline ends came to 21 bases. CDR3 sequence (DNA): TGTGCCAGCAGCACACAGGGTCATGCTGACGGGGGCTACACCTTC. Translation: CASSTQGHADGGYTF.

Here the CDR3 DNA reads TGTGCCAGCAGTTATGAGGGAAAAGGCGGCTACACCTTC. Translation gives CASSYEGKGGYTF. The chain has TRBV6-5 and TRBJ1-2; the D is unclear. V shed 3 bases and J shed 8 bases, with 13 bases lying between them. Germline V CDR1 and CDR2: MNHEY, SVGAGI. The CDR3 length is 13 residues.

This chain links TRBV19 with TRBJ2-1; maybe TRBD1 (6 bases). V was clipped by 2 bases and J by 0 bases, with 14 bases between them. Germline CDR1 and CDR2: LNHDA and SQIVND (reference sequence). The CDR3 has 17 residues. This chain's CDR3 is CASSILEGTFSYNEQFF. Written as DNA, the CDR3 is TGTGCCAGTAGTATACTAGAAGGGACATTCTCCTACAATGAGCAGTTCTTC.

CDR3 loop: CASSPSRVSRGNEKLFF. In DNA, the CDR3 is TGTGCCAGCTCACCCTCCCGCGTTAGCAGGGGTAATGAAAAACTGTTTTTT. The genes are TRBV18 and TRBJ1-4; D possibly corresponds to TRBD1 (6 bases). Looked up from germline, CDR1 is KGHSH and CDR2 is LQKENI. The CDR3 sequence is 17 residues long. Trimming removed 3 bases at V and 4 bases at J, with 18 bases between.

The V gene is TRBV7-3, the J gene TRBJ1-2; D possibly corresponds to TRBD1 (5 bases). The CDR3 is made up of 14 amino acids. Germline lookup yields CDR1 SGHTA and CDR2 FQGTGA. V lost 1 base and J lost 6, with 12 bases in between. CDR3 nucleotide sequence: TGTGCCAGCAGCTTAAGTTCGCAGGGCCATGGCTACACCTTC. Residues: CASSLSSQGHGYTF.

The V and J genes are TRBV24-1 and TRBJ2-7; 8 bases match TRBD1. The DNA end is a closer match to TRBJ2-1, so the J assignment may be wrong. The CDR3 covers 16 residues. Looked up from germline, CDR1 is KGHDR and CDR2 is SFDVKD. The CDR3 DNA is TGTGCCACCAGTGATCGCAGGGGGCATGAGGGCAATGAGCAGTTCTTC. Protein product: CATSDRRGHEGNEQFF.

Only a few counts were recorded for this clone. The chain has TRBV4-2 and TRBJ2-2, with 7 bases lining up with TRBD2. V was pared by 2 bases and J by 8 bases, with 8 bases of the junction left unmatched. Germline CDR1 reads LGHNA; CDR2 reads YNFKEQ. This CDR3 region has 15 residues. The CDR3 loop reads CASSQWTGGTGELFF. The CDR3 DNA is TGTGCCAGCAGCCAATGGACGGGGGGTACGGGGGAGCTGTTTTTT.

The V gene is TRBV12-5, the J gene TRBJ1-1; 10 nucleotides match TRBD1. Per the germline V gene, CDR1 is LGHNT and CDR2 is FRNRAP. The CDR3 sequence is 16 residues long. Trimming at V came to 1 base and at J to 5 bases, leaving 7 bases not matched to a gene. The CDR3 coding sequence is TGTGCTAGTGGTTTGGCACCCGGGACAGGGGTGACTGAAGCTTTCTTT. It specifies CASGLAPGTGVTEAFF.